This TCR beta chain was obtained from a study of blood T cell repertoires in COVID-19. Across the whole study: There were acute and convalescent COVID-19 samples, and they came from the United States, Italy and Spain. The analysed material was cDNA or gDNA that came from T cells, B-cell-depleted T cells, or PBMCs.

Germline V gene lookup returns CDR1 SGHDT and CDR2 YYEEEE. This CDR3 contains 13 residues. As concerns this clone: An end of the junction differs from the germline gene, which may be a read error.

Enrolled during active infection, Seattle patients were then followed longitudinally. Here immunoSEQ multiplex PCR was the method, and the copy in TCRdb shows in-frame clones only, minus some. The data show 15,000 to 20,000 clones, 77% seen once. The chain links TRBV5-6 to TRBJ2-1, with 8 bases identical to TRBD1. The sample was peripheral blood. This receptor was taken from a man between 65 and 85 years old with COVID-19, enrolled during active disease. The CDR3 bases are TGTGCCAGCACCTTGACAGGGGCTGATGAGCAGTTCTTC. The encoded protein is CASTLTGADEQFF.